The clone carrying this T cell receptor (beta chain) was detected only once. This specimen comes from a study of blood T cell repertoires in COVID-19. Measured with immunoSEQ multiplex PCR; TCRdb has only the in-frame clones, and not every one. Of some 190,000 clones listed, 60% to 80% are singletons. Trimming removed 3 bases from V and 4 bases from J; junction bases left unmatched: 4. CDR3 length: 14 residues. From germline, CDR1 is MRHNA and CDR2 SNTAGT. Within the 2 weeks before study entry, each person in the exposed group met a COVID-19 case. The chain uses TRBV6-4 and TRBJ2-3; 7 bases match TRBD1. The source material was PBMCs or T cells enriched from blood (not recorded which). This clonotype was sampled from a man aged 55 to 70 who had been exposed to COVID-19. CDR3: CASSEAGGSDTQYF. In nucleotides, the CDR3 is TGTGCCAGCAGTGAGGCAGGGGGATCAGATACGCAGTATTTT.